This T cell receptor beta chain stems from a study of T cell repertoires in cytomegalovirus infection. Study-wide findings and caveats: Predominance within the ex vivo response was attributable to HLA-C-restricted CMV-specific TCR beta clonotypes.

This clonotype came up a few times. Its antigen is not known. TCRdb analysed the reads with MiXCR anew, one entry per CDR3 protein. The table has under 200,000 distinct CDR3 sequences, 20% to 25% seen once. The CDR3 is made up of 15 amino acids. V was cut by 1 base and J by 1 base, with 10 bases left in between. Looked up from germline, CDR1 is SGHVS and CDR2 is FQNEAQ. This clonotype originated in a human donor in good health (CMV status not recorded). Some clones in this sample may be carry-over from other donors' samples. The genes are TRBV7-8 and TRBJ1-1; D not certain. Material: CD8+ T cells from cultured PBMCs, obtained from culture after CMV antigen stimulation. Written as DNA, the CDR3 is TGTGCCAGCAGCTTAGTCGATTGGACGAACACTGAAGCTTTCTTT. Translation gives CASSLVDWTNTEAFF.